This entry concerns a single TCR beta chain. Original analysis: Nucleated cell counts were estimated from reference gene primer amplification. Profiled with immunoSEQ multiplex PCR; TCRdb holds only in-frame clones, not every one. D and trimming come from the DNA, and the V and J calls and clone size come from that table. The table shows some 210,000 clones, with 65% to 90% occurring only once. The data are from a study of blood T cell repertoires in COVID-19. Study background: The origin of the acute and convalescent COVID-19 samples was the United States, Italy and Spain. Sources were T cells, B-cell-depleted T cells, or PBMCs; the material itself was cDNA or gDNA.

Participant age was about 18 to 89 years, and participants resided in about 25 US areas. V lost 2 bases to trimming and J lost 2 bases, with 6 bases between them. The CDR3 runs to 13 residues. Germline assignment: CDR1 MNHNS and CDR2 SASEGT. The source of this sequence is a woman aged 45-65 years with acute COVID-19. The chain is built from TRBV6-1 and TRBJ1-2; D not resolved. The sequenced sample was PBMCs or T cells enriched from blood (not recorded which). The CDR3 DNA is TGTGCCAGCAGTGAACTACGGAACTATGGCTACACCTTC. Encoded protein: CASSELRNYGYTF.